This TCR beta chain appears in the sequencing data of a study of tumor-infiltrating lymphocytes in primary liver carcinoma. Findings and caveats of the study: Tumor-blood pairs (like tumor-adjacent pairs) overlapped less than tumor region pairs did.

This CDR3 contains 13 residues. V was cut by 9 bases and J by 3 bases, with 11 bases left in between. Germline V CDR1 and CDR2: MNHNS, SASEGT. A primer matching the constant region was used to make TCR beta cDNA from 500 to 600 ng of total RNA. Each TCR beta library was derived from three nested multiplex PCR rounds that employed slightly modified ARM-PCR. Researchers ran the first two PCR rounds for ten to eleven cycles each with TRBV1-TRBV30 forward primers and a C-beta reverse primer. One entry per CDR3 protein, called by TCRdb with MiXCR from the multiplex PCR reads. The table records fewer than 350,000 distinct CDR3 sequences, 65% of them present only once. Researchers drew blood RNA from unsorted whole blood and extracted germline DNA as well. Surgery was preceded by the collection of about 3.6 milliliters of peripheral blood. Turning to this clonotype: Its matching antigen is unknown. This sequence may be a read error, since a much larger clone differs from it by one base.

The sequenced sample consisted of peripheral blood. This chain connects TRBV6-1 to TRBJ1-4; D unclear. The TCR sequence derives from a man in his forties or fifties with primary liver carcinoma and hepatitis B virus infection. In nucleotides, the CDR3 is TGTGCCAGTCCGACCGCCCCTAATGAAAAACTGTTTTTT. This encodes CASPTAPNEKLFF.